This T cell receptor (beta chain) was retrieved from a study of identical twins. V shed 4 bases and J shed 3 bases, with 9 bases lying between them. Germline V gene data show CDR1 as SGHRS and CDR2 as YFSETQ. The CDR3 covers 13 residues. This clonotype was recorded a few times. TCRdb re-called the 5' RACE reads with MiXCR, one entry per CDR3 protein. The sample consists of 520,000 or so distinct CDR3 sequences, around 20% of them appearing once. The sample was also linked to a second study, of T cells expressing NK-cell markers.

The receptor was derived from a woman aged 18-30 years in good health. The chain is built from TRBV5-1 and TRBJ2-3; unclear D gene. The specimen sequenced was CD4+ T cells sorted from blood. The DNA of the CDR3 is TGCGCCAGCAGCCCGGGCTGGACAGATACGCAGTATTTT. The encoded protein is CASSPGWTDTQYF.